This T cell receptor beta chain originates from a study of cytomegalovirus exposure and HLA in healthy donors. Study findings and constraints: Reports showed the classifier diagnosing cytomegalovirus status with high specificity and sensitivity. The authors enumerated roughly 180 TCR beta chains as linked to cytomegalovirus. TCR beta sequences reportedly predicted most subjects' HLA-A and HLA-B alleles accurately. Presence/absence comparisons presumed near-even sequencing depth among donors.

PCR amplification relied on 60 Vbeta primers (plus 13 Jbeta primers). The method was immunoSEQ multiplex PCR; TCRdb's version includes in-frame clones alone and lacks a portion of them. The sample gives 150,000 to 200,000 clones, 75% to 85% of which show up once; more than 0.35% is in the top ten. There are 14 residues in the CDR3. CDR1 and CDR2 from the germline V gene are MNHNS and SASEGT. Trimming cost V 5 bases and J 8 bases; bases outside gene matches: 9. Notes on this clone: The antigen remains unidentified.

The receptor comes from a male donor in good health and CMV-seropositive. This chain joins TRBV6-1 and TRBJ1-2; 9 bases line up with TRBD1. Material for sequencing was PBMCs. In DNA, the CDR3 is TGTGCCAGCAGTTCGACGGACAGGGGTTTAGGCTACACCTTC. It codes for CASSSTDRGLGYTF.